Each of the 27 T cell receptor beta chains below was sequenced from the same sample in a study of T cell responses to AZD1222 COVID-19 vaccine. This table comes from immunoSEQ multiplex PCR, and its TCRdb copy is limited to in-frame clones, with some not included. The sample lists nearly 110,000 clones; about 90% were seen once. The sequencing used peripheral blood, collected on day 0 of AZD1222 vaccination. The receptor set was obtained from an adult in good health.

The gene calls are TRBV9 and TRBJ1-3; the match to TRBD1 covers 9 bases. Trimming at V came to 4 bases and at J to 3 bases, leaving 5 bases not matched to a gene. The germline gives CDR1 SGDLS, CDR2 YYNGEE. The CDR3 consists of 15 residues. CDR3 sequence (DNA): TGTGCCAGCAGCCCCTGGACAGGGGTTGGAAACACCATATATTTT. Its translation: CASSPWTGVGNTIYF.

The CDR3 DNA sequence: TGTGCCAGCAGTTCTAATCTAGCGGGAGTATACAATGAGCAGTTCTTC. This gives the protein CASSSNLAGVYNEQFF. V usage is TRBV7-2 and J usage is TRBJ2-1; 10 nucleotides align to TRBD2. Germline-derived CDR1 and CDR2 are SGHTA and FQGNSA. The CDR3 covers 16 residues. The trim removed 6 bases at V and 4 bases at J, leaving 9 bases unmatched.

The rearrangement joins TRBV30 to TRBJ2-2; D unresolved. The CDR3 has 18 amino acids. CDR1 and CDR2 from the germline V gene are GTSNPN and SVGIG (reference sequence). V was clipped by 0 bases and J by 7 bases, with 24 bases between them. The CDR3 DNA is TGTGCCTGGAGTGTATCGGTTGGCACCGTTTTTGGGCGCGGGGAGCTGTTTTTT. This encodes CAWSVSVGTVFGRGELFF.

The CDR3 DNA reads TGTGCCAGCACGAGAATACCTAGGGGAGTTGCCTCTGGAAACACCATATATTTT. As protein: CASTRIPRGVASGNTIYF. The rearrangement joins TRBV28 to TRBJ1-3; maybe TRBD1 (5 bases). V lost 7 bases and J 0 bases, leaving 22 bases between the germline ends. The V gene's germline CDR1 is MDHEN and CDR2 SYDVKM. The CDR3 sequence is 18 residues long. Full variable domain (missing parts from reference TRBV28 and TRBJ1-3): DVKVTQSSRYLVKRTGEKVFLECVQDMDHENMFWYRQDPGLGLRLIYFSYDVKMKEKGDIPEGYSVSREKKERFSLILESASTNQTSMYLCASTRIPRGVASGNTIYFGEGSWLTVV.

V gene TRBV5-1 combines with J gene TRBJ2-5; D is uncertain. Looked up from germline, CDR1 is SGHRS and CDR2 is YFSETQ. Trimming pared 0 bases from V and 9 bases from J, leaving 15 bases between. The CDR3 contains 14 residues. CDR3: CASSLGTPGSAQYF. The CDR3 nucleotides read TGCGCCAGCAGCTTGGGAACCCCTGGGTCCGCCCAGTACTTC.

The V call is TRBV7-3, the J call TRBJ1-2; D is perhaps TRBD1 (5 bases). The ends were cut back, 5 bases at V and 6 bases at J, with 13 bases in the middle. From germline, CDR1 is SGHTA and CDR2 FQGTGA. This CDR3 spans 13 amino acids. CDR3 sequence reads: CASSRTGGNGYTF. For the CDR3, the DNA is TGTGCCAGCAGCCGAACGGGGGGAAATGGCTACACCTTC.

The V and J genes are TRBV4-2 and TRBJ2-1; 8 bases line up with TRBD1. The V gene's germline CDR1 is LGHNA and CDR2 YNFKEQ. After removal of 2 bases from V and 6 bases from J, the junction contained 3 bases not matched to a gene. CDR3 length: 14 amino acids. DNA for the CDR3: TGTGCCAGCAGCCAAACGGGACAGGTCAATGAGCAGTTCTTC. Residues: CASSQTGQVNEQFF.

The V and J genes are TRBV19 and TRBJ1-4; tentatively, D is TRBD1 (5 bases). The CDR3 extends over 15 amino acids. Trimming shortened V by 4 bases and J by 0 bases, and 9 bases separated the two germline ends. The germline gives CDR1 LNHDA, CDR2 SQIVND (reference sequence). The CDR3 nucleotides read TGTGCCAGTAGTACGACAGCTACAACTAATGAAAAACTGTTTTTT. This translates into CASSTTATTNEKLFF.

V is TRBV5-1 and J is TRBJ2-3; 7 positions match TRBD2. The V and J ends lost 3 bases and 2 bases, in that order; junction bases with no gene match: 6. The CDR3 runs 15 residues. Germline CDR1 is SGHRS and CDR2 is YFSETQ. As DNA, the CDR3 is TGCGCCAGCAGCTCAGCGGGGATCCCCACAGATACGCAGTATTTT. This encodes CASSSAGIPTDTQYF.

This chain joins TRBV5-1 and TRBJ2-7; 11 bases are shared with TRBD2. CDR1 and CDR2 (germline): SGHRS, YFSETQ. V shed 0 bases and J 4 bases; nucleotides not matched to a gene: 6. CDR3 length equals 16 residues. CDR3 sequence reads: CASSLDVAGGIYEQYF. In DNA, the CDR3 is TGCGCCAGCAGCTTGGATGTAGCGGGAGGGATTTACGAGCAGTACTTC.

This rearrangement joins TRBV28 to TRBJ2-3, with D perhaps TRBD2 (6 bases). The CDR3 sequence is 16 residues long. Germline CDR1 and CDR2: MDHEN and SYDVKM. Trimming removed 3 bases from V and 2 bases from J, with 15 bases in between. CDR3 protein: CASSFPRDSYTDTQYF. The CDR3 DNA reads TGTGCCAGCAGTTTTCCTCGGGACTCATACACAGATACGCAGTATTTT.

The chain recombines TRBV3-1 (or the pseudogene TRBV3-2) with TRBJ1-2; tentative D call: TRBD1 (5 bases). Looked up from germline, CDR1 is LGHDT and CDR2 is YNNKEL (reference sequence). Between the trimmed V and J ends, which lost 2 bases and 6 bases, there was a span of 13 bases. CDR3 length: 14 amino acids. CDR3 residues: CASSQLEGIDGYTF. CDR3 DNA: TGTGCCAGCAGCCAATTAGAGGGGATTGATGGCTACACCTTC.

This clone was seen a single time. This sequence joins TRBV4-1 and TRBJ2-7, with 8 bases that match TRBD1. The V gene's germline CDR1 is MGHRA and CDR2 YSYEKL. This CDR3 has 16 amino acids. With 3 bases clipped from V and 2 bases from J, the junction kept 9 bases outside the gene matches. Here the CDR3 reads CASSHSDRGPPYEQYF. The CDR3 nucleotides read TGCGCCAGCAGCCATTCCGACAGGGGCCCTCCCTACGAGCAGTACTTC.

The chain employs TRBV5-1 and TRBJ1-1; no clear D gene. This CDR3 has 14 residues. Germline values: CDR1 SGHRS, CDR2 YFSETQ. Trimming stripped 4 bases from V and 1 base from J, with 11 bases between. The CDR3 coding sequence is TGCGCCAGCAGCCTGCAGGAGGGGAACACTGAAGCTTTCTTT. This codes for CASSLQEGNTEAFF.

The V gene is TRBV6-2 or TRBV6-3, the J gene TRBJ2-1; 7 nucleotides line up with TRBD2. Germline trimming cut 4 bases from V and 0 bases from J; bases unmatched to any gene: 9. The length of the CDR3 is 17 residues. Germline CDR1 is MNHEY and CDR2 is SVGEGT. Written as DNA, the CDR3 is TGTGCCAGCAGTTCCCTCCCTATAGCGGGCTCCTACAATGAGCAGTTCTTC. This codes for CASSSLPIAGSYNEQFF.

The J gene is TRBJ1-2, the V gene TRBV13; D gene ambiguous. The CDR3 has 13 amino acids. The germline CDR1 and CDR2 sequences are PRHDT and FYEKMQ (reference sequence). Trimming took 3 bases from V and 8 from J, leaving 13 bases between them. CDR3 sequence: CASSLTGSPGYTF. The CDR3 nucleotides are TGTGCCAGCAGCTTGACGGGATCTCCAGGCTACACCTTC.

CDR3: CASSPRDGSSGANVLTF. DNA of the CDR3: TGTGCCAGCAGCCCGAGGGACGGCAGCTCTGGGGCCAACGTCCTGACTTTC. The gene calls are TRBV11-2 and TRBJ2-6, with D perhaps assigned TRBD1 or TRBD2 (5 bases each). The V gene lost 5 bases and the J gene lost 0 bases, with 14 bases spanning the gap. This CDR3 is 17 amino acids long. Looked up from germline, CDR1 is SGHAT and CDR2 is FQNNGV.

The chain is built from TRBV30 and TRBJ2-7; maybe TRBD1 (5 bases). Trimming took 3 bases from V and 6 from J, leaving 9 bases between them. This CDR3 comprises 11 residues. In germline, CDR1 is GTSNPN, CDR2 SVGIG (reference sequence). The CDR3 DNA is TGTGCCTGGAGCCCCAGGGTCGAGCAGTACTTC. It encodes CAWSPRVEQYF.

V and J are TRBV15 and TRBJ2-7, with D hard to call. Germline CDR1 is LNHNV and CDR2 is YYDKDF (reference sequence). The CDR3 has 14 amino acids. Trimming removed 5 bases at V and 4 bases at J, with 15 bases between. CDR3 protein: CATSPSLREYEQYF. CDR3 bases: TGTGCCACCAGCCCTTCCCTTCGTGAGTACGAGCAGTACTTC.

This chain links TRBV11-3 with TRBJ2-1, with 9 positions matching TRBD2. The CDR3 extends over 16 amino acids. Germline CDR1 is SGHNT and CDR2 is YENEEA. After removal of 5 bases from V and 2 bases from J, the junction contained 7 bases not matched to a gene. The CDR3 protein is CASSVAGGGAYNEQFF. The CDR3 region has the DNA TGTGCCAGCAGCGTCGCGGGAGGGGGCGCCTACAATGAGCAGTTCTTC.

The genes are TRBV7-2 and TRBJ1-4, with D possibly TRBD1 on 5 matching bases. The CDR3 consists of 13 residues. Germline assignment: CDR1 SGHTA and CDR2 FQGNSA. Trimming left V 4 bases short and J 12 bases short, with 15 bases between. The chain's CDR3 is CASSSRGSRELFF. CDR3 DNA: TGTGCCAGCAGCTCTAGGGGCTCTCGGGAACTGTTTTTT.

The V call is TRBV24-1, the J call TRBJ2-6; D unclear. V lost 7 bases and J lost 1, with 16 bases in between. Germline V gene data show CDR1 as KGHDR and CDR2 as SFDVKD. This CDR3 contains 17 residues. CDR3 nucleotides: TGTGCCACCAGCGGCAATAAGCTTAAGTCTGGGGCCAACGTCCTGACTTTC. It specifies CATSGNKLKSGANVLTF.

The chain links TRBV28 to TRBJ1-1, with a tentative D call TRBD1 (6 bases). The germline CDR1 and CDR2 sequences are MDHEN and SYDVKM. Trimming took 6 bases from V and 1 from J, leaving 9 bases between them. This CDR3 region has 13 residues. The CDR3 protein is CASRRGGNTEAFF. In nucleotides, the CDR3 is TGTGCCAGCAGGAGGGGGGGGAACACTGAAGCTTTCTTT.

The V gene is TRBV19, the J gene TRBJ2-7; 8 bases align to TRBD1. The CDR3 runs to 14 residues. Trimming cost V 3 bases and J 4 bases; bases outside gene matches: 5. Germline CDR1 and CDR2: LNHDA and SQIVND (reference sequence). CDR3 protein: CASSIYRGSYEQYF. The CDR3 coding sequence is TGTGCCAGTAGTATTTACAGGGGGTCTTACGAGCAGTACTTC.

The chain is built from TRBV7-3 and TRBJ1-3; D not certain. Germline-derived CDR1 and CDR2 are SGHTA and FQGTGA. V lost 4 bases to trimming and J lost 0 bases, with 4 bases between them. The CDR3 loop spans 13 amino acids. The CDR3 coding sequence is TGTGCCAGCAGCTCCTCCTCTGGAAACACCATATATTTT. Translation: CASSSSSGNTIYF.

This chain links TRBV11-3 with TRBJ2-2, with 7 bases aligning to TRBD1. The J segment lost 7 bases and the V segment lost 5 bases, leaving 13 bases of the junction unmatched. The CDR3 length is 16 residues. CDR1 and CDR2 (germline): SGHNT, YENEEA. DNA of the CDR3: TGTGCCAGCAGCCCGAAGACAGGGCTTCGGGGCGGGGAGCTGTTTTTT. Amino acids: CASSPKTGLRGGELFF.

The chain combines TRBV4-1 with TRBJ1-6; tentatively, D is TRBD1 (6 bases). V lost 6 bases and J lost 13, with 37 bases in between. CDR3 length: 20 residues. Germline CDR1 is MGHRA and CDR2 is YSYEKL. The CDR3 DNA is TGCGCCAGCAGAGACGGACGTCAGGGGCTGGATGCGAAGATAATTCACCCCCTCCACTTT. Residues: CASRDGRQGLDAKIIHPLHF.